A single sample is the source of the 17 T cell receptor beta chains below, sequenced in a study of T cell responses to AZD1222 COVID-19 vaccine (dated by TCRdb to 2020 to 2023). The time point label here, explained by the study, means: about 28 days (+/-7) after the second vaccine dose. The library was prepared using the immunoSEQ multiplex PCR assay. Not all clones reach the TCRdb copy of this immuneACCESS table, which keeps in-frame sequences only. Checked studies attribute under half of the gap to unresolved V genes and leave the rest unexplained. This sample is represented by 150,000 to 200,000 clones; approximately 90% of them were singletons. The top ten clonotypes cover approximately 0.98% of the sample. Source: peripheral blood, taken 28 days after the second AZD1222 dose. Receptors were obtained from an adult who received the AZD1222 COVID-19 vaccine.

The table lists this clone with a count of one. The V call is TRBV18, the J call TRBJ1-1, with 10 bases aligning to TRBD1. This CDR3 contains 13 residues. V was pared by 3 bases and J by 7 bases, with 2 bases of the junction left unmatched. CDR1 and CDR2 (germline): KGHSH, LQKENI. CDR3 region: CASSPGQGDEAFF. Here the CDR3 DNA reads TGTGCCAGCTCACCCGGACAGGGGGATGAAGCTTTCTTT.

This clone appeared a single time. The CDR3 DNA reads as TGTGCCAGCAGTATCCCAGGGATGGAAGAGACCCAGTACTTC. Residues: CASSIPGMEETQYF. The genes are TRBV6-5 and TRBJ2-5; D perhaps matches TRBD1 (5 bases). CDR1 and CDR2 (germline): MNHEY, SVGAGI. The CDR3 spans 14 residues. V dropped 5 bases and J dropped 3 bases, with 13 bases sitting between them.

V gene TRBV6-1 combines with J gene TRBJ2-2, with 8 positions matching TRBD1. Per germline, CDR1 MNHNS and CDR2 SASEGT. V shed 2 bases, J shed 4 bases, and the junction held 0 bases outside the gene matches. CDR3 length: 14 amino acids. Here the CDR3 DNA reads TGTGCCAGCAGTGAAACAGGGGGCACCGGGGAGCTGTTTTTT. Its protein product is CASSETGGTGELFF.

The V call is TRBV5-5, the J call TRBJ1-4; the match to TRBD1 covers 7 bases. CDR1 is SGHKS and CDR2 is YYEKEE in the germline V gene (reference sequence). Trimming cost V 4 bases and J 5 bases; bases outside gene matches: 5. The CDR3 contains 14 residues. CDR3 region: CASSTPGQNEKLFF. As DNA, the CDR3 is TGTGCCAGCAGCACCCCGGGACAGAATGAAAAACTGTTTTTT.

The chain uses TRBV6-5 and TRBJ1-5, with unresolved D. This CDR3 comprises 14 residues. CDR1 and CDR2 (germline): MNHEY, SVGAGI. Trimming cost V 5 bases and J 0 bases, with 8 bases left between them. In DNA, the CDR3 is TGTGCCAGCAGTCCCGAGATTAGCAATCAGCCCCAGCATTTT. It translates to CASSPEISNQPQHF.

J is TRBJ2-7 and V is TRBV19, with 8 bases lining up with TRBD1. The CDR3 contains 14 residues. Germline CDR1 LNHDA, CDR2 SQIVND (reference sequence). J gave up 5 bases and V 3 bases, and 6 bases lay outside the gene matches. DNA of the CDR3: TGTGCCAGTAGTATCCAGGGGGCGGTAAACGAGCAGTACTTC. Translated: CASSIQGAVNEQYF.

This chain uses TRBV10-3 with TRBJ2-7; unclear D gene. CDR3 size: 15 residues. The germline V gene has CDR1 ENHRY and CDR2 SYGVKD. The germline V and J ends were trimmed by 0 bases and 0 bases, with 9 bases remaining between them. CDR3 loop: CAISESTGVSYEQYF. DNA for the CDR3: TGTGCCATCAGTGAGTCGACCGGCGTCTCCTACGAGCAGTACTTC.

The J gene is TRBJ1-6, the V gene TRBV6-5; D is perhaps TRBD1 (5 bases). V was cut by 6 bases and J by 6 bases, with 12 bases left in between. Looked up from germline, CDR1 is MNHEY and CDR2 is SVGAGI. The CDR3 contains 14 residues. This CDR3 reads CASSLGLLNSPLHF. The DNA of the CDR3 is TGTGCCAGCAGCTTGGGACTCCTTAATTCACCCCTCCACTTT.

In this sample, this clone turned up once. V and J are TRBV7-3 and TRBJ1-1, with D maybe TRBD1 (5 bases). The CDR3 sequence is 13 residues long. Germline values: CDR1 SGHTA, CDR2 FQGTGA. V lost 2 bases and J lost 4, with 8 bases in between. The CDR3 is CASSLRRGTEAFF. CDR3 sequence (DNA): TGTGCCAGCAGCTTACGAAGGGGCACTGAAGCTTTCTTT.

The V call is TRBV4-1, the J call TRBJ2-3; no reliable D call. CDR1 and CDR2 (germline): MGHRA, YSYEKL. Trimming left V 6 bases short and J 6 bases short, with 16 bases between. This CDR3 contains 14 residues. CDR3 residues: CASSPTQSEDTQYF. The CDR3 DNA is TGCGCCAGCAGTCCAACTCAATCGGAGGATACGCAGTATTTT.

This chain links TRBV27 with TRBJ2-1; no clear D. The germline CDR1 and CDR2 sequences are MNHEY and SMNVEV (reference sequence). There are 16 residues in the CDR3. The V end lost 1 base, the J end lost 1 base, and 11 bases lay between the germline ends. This CDR3 reads CASSLWSVGSYNEQFF. The DNA of the CDR3 is TGTGCCAGCAGTTTATGGTCAGTGGGGTCCTACAATGAGCAGTTCTTC.

V usage is TRBV11-2 and J usage is TRBJ1-2, with 9 bases matching TRBD1. J lost 0 bases, V lost 6 bases, and 2 bases had no gene match. The germline CDR1 and CDR2 sequences are SGHAT and FQNNGV. This CDR3 comprises 14 residues. DNA for the CDR3: TGTGCCAGCAGAGGGACAGGGACTAACTATGGCTACACCTTC. Its translation: CASRGTGTNYGYTF.

The chain combines TRBV11-3 with TRBJ1-1; D uncertain. Germline-derived CDR1 and CDR2 are SGHNT and YENEEA. Deletions cut 0 bases from V and 1 base from J, with 12 bases between. The CDR3 runs to 16 residues. CDR3 bases: TGTGCCAGCAGCTTAGATCTGCCACGGCCGAACACTGAAGCTTTCTTT. Residues: CASSLDLPRPNTEAFF. The full variable domain, with the rest looked up from reference TRBV11-3 and TRBJ1-1, is EAGVVQSPRYKIIEKKQPVAFWCNPISGHNTLYWYLQNLGQGPELLIRYENEEAVDDSQLPKDRFSAERLKGVDSTLKIQPAELGDSAVYLCASSLDLPRPNTEAFFGQGTRLTVV.

The chain uses TRBV7-9 and TRBJ1-2, with 10 bases lining up with TRBD1. Per germline, CDR1 SEHNR and CDR2 FQNEAQ (reference sequence). The CDR3 sequence is 14 residues long. J was trimmed by 7 bases and V by 1 base; bases with no gene match: 3. The CDR3, as DNA: TGTGCCAGCAGCTTAGGACAGGGGGCATTTGGCTACACCTTC. Its protein is CASSLGQGAFGYTF.

The chain joins TRBV7-9 to TRBJ2-7; D unclear. Germline CDR1 reads SEHNR; CDR2 reads FQNEAQ (reference sequence). This CDR3 is 12 amino acids long. The V gene lost 3 bases and the J gene lost 4 bases, with 7 bases spanning the gap. Here the CDR3 reads CASSFDMYEQYF. CDR3 DNA sequence: TGTGCCAGCAGCTTCGACATGTACGAGCAGTACTTC.

The chain couples TRBV7-4 to TRBJ2-7, with 7 bases that match TRBD1. The germline V gene encodes CDR1 SGHVT and CDR2 SQSDAQ. CDR3 size: 17 residues. V lost 5 bases and J lost 3; bases outside the gene matches: 16. CDR3 coding DNA: TGTGCCAGCAGCCCGCGACGCAGACAGGGATTCTACTACGAGCAGTACTTC. It codes for CASSPRRRQGFYYEQYF. Combining the CDR3 with reference TRBV7-4 and TRBJ2-7 gives the whole variable domain GAGVSQSPRYKVAKRGRDVALRCDSISGHVTLYWYRQTLGQGSEVLTYSQSDAQRDKSGRPSGRFSAERPERSVSTLKIQRTEQGDSAVYLCASSPRRRQGFYYEQYFGPGTRLTVT.

The chain employs TRBV9 and TRBJ1-1; D call uncertain. The CDR3 runs 13 residues. Germline values: CDR1 SGDLS, CDR2 YYNGEE. V dropped 0 bases and J dropped 5 bases, with 8 bases sitting between them. CDR3 nucleotide sequence: TGTGCCAGCAGCGTAGGATCGAGGACTGAAGCTTTCTTT. This translates into CASSVGSRTEAFF.